This T cell receptor beta chain was identified in a study of blood T cell repertoires in COVID-19. Study-level information: Italy, Spain and the United States were the sources of the convalescent and acute COVID-19 samples. PBMCs, B-cell-depleted T cells, or T cells were the source of the cDNA or gDNA that made up the material.

With 6 bases removed from V and 0 bases from J, the gap between germline ends came to 9 bases. The CDR3 loop spans 13 amino acids. CDR1 and CDR2 from the germline V gene are MDHEN and SYDVKM. As processed by the authors: Quantification of nucleated cells was approximated via reference gene primer amplification. Produced via immunoSEQ multiplex PCR; TCRdb's table is partial and in-frame only. The V and J calls and clone size were taken over from that table, and D and trimming were inferred from the DNA. Among 45,000 to 55,000 clones, about 83% were seen once, and the ten largest hold 20% to 25%. The specimen was peripheral blood. This chain uses TRBV28 with TRBJ2-7; D is perhaps TRBD2 (6 bases). The TCR sequence derives from a woman older than 75 with acute or convalescent COVID-19. Here the CDR3 reads CASRDGSSYEQYF. As DNA, the CDR3 is TGTGCCAGCAGGGACGGGAGCTCCTACGAGCAGTACTTC.